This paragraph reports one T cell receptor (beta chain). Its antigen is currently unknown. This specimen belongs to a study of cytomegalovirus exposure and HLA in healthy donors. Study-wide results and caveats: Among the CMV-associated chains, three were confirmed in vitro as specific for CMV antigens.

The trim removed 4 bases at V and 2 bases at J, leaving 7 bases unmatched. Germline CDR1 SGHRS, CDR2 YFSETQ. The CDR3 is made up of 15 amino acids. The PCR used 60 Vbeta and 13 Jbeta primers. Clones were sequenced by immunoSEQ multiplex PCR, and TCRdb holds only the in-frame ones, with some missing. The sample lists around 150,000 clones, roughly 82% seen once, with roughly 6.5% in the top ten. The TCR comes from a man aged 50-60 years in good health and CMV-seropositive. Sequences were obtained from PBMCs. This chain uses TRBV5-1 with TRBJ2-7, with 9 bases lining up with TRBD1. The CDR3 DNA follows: TGCGCCAGCAGCACAGGGGGCGAACCAACCTACGAGCAGTACTTC. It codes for CASSTGGEPTYEQYF.